This TCR beta chain was captured in a study of T cell repertoires in cytomegalovirus infection. The wider study: Public TCR beta signature analysis indicated the presence of both CMV infection and matching HLA type. General observations from the study: Clonotype analysis showed dominance of the ex vivo response by HLA-C-restricted CMV-specific TCR beta clonotypes. Frequencies of public TCR beta families were cumulated, and this identified carriers of CMV plus the relevant HLA.

TCRdb used MiXCR to reprocess the reads, holding one entry per CDR3 protein. Of more than 400,000 distinct CDR3 sequences in the sample, around a quarter were seen once. Trimming removed 10 bases from V and 1 base from J; junction bases left unmatched: 5. CDR1 is SNHLY, CDR2 FYNNEI, per germline. The CDR3 loop spans 13 amino acids. Concerning this clonotype: The antigen remains unidentified.

The TCR sequence derives from a human donor in good health (CMV status not recorded). Some clones in this sample may be carry-over from other donors' samples. Sequencing input: PBMCs. V and J are TRBV2 and TRBJ2-3, with 7 bases fitting TRBD1. The chain's CDR3 is CAKAGTGTDTQYF. In DNA, the CDR3 is TGTGCCAAGGCCGGGACAGGCACAGATACGCAGTATTTT.